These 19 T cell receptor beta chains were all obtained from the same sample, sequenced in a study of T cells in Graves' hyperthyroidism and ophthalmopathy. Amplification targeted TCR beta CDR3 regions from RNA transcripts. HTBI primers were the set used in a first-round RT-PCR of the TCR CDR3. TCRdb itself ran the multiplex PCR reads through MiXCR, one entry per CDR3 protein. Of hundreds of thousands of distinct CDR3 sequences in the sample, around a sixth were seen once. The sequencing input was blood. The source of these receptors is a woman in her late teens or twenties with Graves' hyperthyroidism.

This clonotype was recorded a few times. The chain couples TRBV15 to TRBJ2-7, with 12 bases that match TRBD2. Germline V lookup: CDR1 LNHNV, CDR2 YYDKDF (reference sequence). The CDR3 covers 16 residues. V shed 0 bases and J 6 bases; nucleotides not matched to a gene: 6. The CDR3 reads CATSRDRKLAGGEQYF. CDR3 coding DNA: TGTGCCACCAGCAGAGATAGGAAACTAGCGGGAGGCGAGCAGTACTTC.

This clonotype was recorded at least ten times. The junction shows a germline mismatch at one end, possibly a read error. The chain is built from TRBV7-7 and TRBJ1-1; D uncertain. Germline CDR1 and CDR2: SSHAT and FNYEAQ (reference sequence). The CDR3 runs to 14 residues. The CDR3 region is CASSYNRVNTEAFF. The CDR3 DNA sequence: TGTGCTAGCAGCTACAACAGAGTGAACACTGAAGCTTTCTTT. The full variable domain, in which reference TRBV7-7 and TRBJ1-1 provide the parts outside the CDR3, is GAGVSQSPRYKVTKRGQDVTLRCDPISSHATLYWYQQALGQGPEFLTYFNYEAQPDKSGLPSDRFSAERPEGSISTLTIQRTEQRDSAMYRCASSYNRVNTEAFFGQGTRLTVV.

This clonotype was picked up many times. This CDR3 reads CASSYSENGFNEAFF. The CDR3 nucleotides read TGTGCCAGCAGTTACTCGGAGAACGGGTTCAATGAAGCTTTCTTT. This rearrangement joins TRBV6-2 or TRBV6-3 to TRBJ1-1; D call uncertain. The CDR3 totals 15 residues. V lost 0 bases to trimming and J lost 7 bases, with 15 bases between them. Germline-derived CDR1 and CDR2 are MNHEY and SVGEGT.

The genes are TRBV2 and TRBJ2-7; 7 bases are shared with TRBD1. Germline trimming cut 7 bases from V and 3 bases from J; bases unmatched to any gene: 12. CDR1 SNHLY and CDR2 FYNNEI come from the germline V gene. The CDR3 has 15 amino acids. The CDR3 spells CASNPQGQGDYEQYF. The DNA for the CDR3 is TGTGCCAGCAACCCCCAGGGGCAGGGGGACTACGAGCAGTACTTC.

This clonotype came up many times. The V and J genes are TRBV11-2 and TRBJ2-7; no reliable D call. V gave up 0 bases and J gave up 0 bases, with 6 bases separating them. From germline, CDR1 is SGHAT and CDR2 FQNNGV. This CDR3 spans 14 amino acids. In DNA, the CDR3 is TGTGCCAGCAGCTTAGATCGGGCCTCCTACGAGCAGTACTTC. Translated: CASSLDRASYEQYF. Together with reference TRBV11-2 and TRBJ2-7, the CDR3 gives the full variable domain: EAGVAQSPRYKIIEKRQSVAFWCNPISGHATLYWYQQILGQGPKLLIQFQNNGVVDDSQLPKDRFSAERLKGVDSTLKIQPAKLEDSAVYLCASSLDRASYEQYFGPGTRLTVT.

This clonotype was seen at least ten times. The CDR3 region has the DNA TGCAGTGCTAGAGATGGTTGGGACAGAGACCAAGAGACCCAGTACTTC. Encoded protein: CSARDGWDRDQETQYF. This sequence joins TRBV20-1 and TRBJ2-5; TRBD1 matches 7 bases. Trimming took 0 bases from V and 0 from J; bases not matched to a gene: 7. The V gene's germline CDR1 is DFQATT and CDR2 SNEGSKA (reference sequence). This CDR3 is built from 16 residues.

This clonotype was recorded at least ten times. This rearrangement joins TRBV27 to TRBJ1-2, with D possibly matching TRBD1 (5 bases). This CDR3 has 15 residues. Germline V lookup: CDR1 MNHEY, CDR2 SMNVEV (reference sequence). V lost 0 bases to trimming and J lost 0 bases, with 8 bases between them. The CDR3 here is CASSLSTGPNYGYTF. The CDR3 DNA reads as TGTGCCAGCAGTTTATCAACAGGACCTAACTATGGCTACACCTTC.

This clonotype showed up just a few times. This chain's CDR3 is CASTAGTGVYEQYF. The CDR3, as DNA: TGTGCCAGCACCGCCGGGACAGGGGTATACGAGCAGTACTTC. The V gene is TRBV2, the J gene TRBJ2-7; 10 nucleotides agree with TRBD1. Trimming removed 7 bases from V and 4 bases from J; junction bases left unmatched: 7. The germline V gene encodes CDR1 SNHLY and CDR2 FYNNEI. The CDR3 totals 14 residues.

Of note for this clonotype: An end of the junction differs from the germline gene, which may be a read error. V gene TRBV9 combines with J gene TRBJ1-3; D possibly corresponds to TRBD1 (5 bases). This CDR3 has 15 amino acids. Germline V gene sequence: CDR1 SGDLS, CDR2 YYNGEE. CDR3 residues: CASSPQGDSGNTIYF. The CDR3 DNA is TGCGCCAGCAGCCCACAAGGGGACTCTGGAAACACCATATATTTT.

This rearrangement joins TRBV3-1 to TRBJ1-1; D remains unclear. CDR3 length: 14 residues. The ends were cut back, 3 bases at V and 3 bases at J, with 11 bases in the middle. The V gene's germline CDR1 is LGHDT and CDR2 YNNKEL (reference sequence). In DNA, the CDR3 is TGTGCCAGCAGCCACGTCGGAGGAGACACTGAAGCTTTCTTT. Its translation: CASSHVGGDTEAFF.

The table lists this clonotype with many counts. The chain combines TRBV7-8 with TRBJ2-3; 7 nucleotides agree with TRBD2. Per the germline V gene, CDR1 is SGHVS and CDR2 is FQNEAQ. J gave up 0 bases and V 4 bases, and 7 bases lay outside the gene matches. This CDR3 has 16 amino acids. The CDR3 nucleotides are TGTGCCAGCAGCTCACAGCGGGGTGGGAGCACAGATACGCAGTATTTT. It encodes CASSSQRGGSTDTQYF.

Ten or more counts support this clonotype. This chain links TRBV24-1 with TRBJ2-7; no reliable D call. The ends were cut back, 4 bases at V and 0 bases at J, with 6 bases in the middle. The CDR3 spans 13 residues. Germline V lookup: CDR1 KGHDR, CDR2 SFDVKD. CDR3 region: CATSDGSSYEQYF. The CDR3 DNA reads TGTGCCACCAGTGACGGCAGCTCCTACGAGCAGTACTTC.

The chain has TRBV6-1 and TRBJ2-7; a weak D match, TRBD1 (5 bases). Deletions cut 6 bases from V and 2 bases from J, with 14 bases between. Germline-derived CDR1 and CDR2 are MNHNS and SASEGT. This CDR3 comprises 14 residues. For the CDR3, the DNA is TGTGCCAGCAGCCAGCGAAGGGGCCCCTACGAGCAGTACTTC. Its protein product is CASSQRRGPYEQYF.

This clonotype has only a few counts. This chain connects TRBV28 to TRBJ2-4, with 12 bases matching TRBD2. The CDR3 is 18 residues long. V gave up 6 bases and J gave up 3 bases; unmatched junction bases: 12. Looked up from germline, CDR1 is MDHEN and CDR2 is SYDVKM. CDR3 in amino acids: CASRSRTSGIIGKNIQYF. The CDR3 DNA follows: TGTGCCAGCAGATCTCGGACTAGCGGGATTATCGGCAAAAACATTCAGTACTTC.

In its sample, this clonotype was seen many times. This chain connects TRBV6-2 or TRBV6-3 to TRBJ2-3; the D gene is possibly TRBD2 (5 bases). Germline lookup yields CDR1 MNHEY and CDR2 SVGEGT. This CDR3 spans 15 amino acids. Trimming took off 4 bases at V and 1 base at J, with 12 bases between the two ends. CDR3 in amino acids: CASSFPLVGTDTQYF. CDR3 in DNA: TGTGCCAGCAGTTTCCCACTAGTCGGCACAGATACGCAGTATTTT.

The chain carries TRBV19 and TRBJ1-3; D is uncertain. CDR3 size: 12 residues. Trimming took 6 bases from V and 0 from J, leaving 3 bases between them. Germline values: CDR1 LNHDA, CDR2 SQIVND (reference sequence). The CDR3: CASSISGNTIYF. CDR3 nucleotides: TGTGCCAGTAGCATCTCTGGAAACACCATATATTTT.

This CDR3 is CASSARPSTDTQYF. CDR3 DNA sequence: TGTGCCAGCAGTGCCCGACCCAGCACAGATACGCAGTATTTT. The chain is built from TRBV27 and TRBJ2-3; D is unresolved. The V end was cut by 5 bases, the J end by 0 bases, with 9 bases between. This CDR3 contains 14 residues. Germline assignment: CDR1 MNHEY and CDR2 SMNVEV (reference sequence).

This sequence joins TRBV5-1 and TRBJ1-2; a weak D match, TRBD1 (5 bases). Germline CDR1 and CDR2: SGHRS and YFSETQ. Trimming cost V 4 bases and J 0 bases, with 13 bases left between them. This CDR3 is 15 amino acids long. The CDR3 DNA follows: TGCGCCAGCAGCCCAGGACACGAAGCTAACTATGGCTACACCTTC. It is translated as CASSPGHEANYGYTF.

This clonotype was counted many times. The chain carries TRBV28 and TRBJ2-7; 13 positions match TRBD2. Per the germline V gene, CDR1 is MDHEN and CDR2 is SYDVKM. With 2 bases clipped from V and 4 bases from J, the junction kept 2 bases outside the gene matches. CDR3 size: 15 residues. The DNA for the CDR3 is TGTGCCAGCAGTTTACGGACTAGCGGGGGATACGAGCAGTACTTC. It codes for CASSLRTSGGYEQYF.